This T cell receptor beta chain appears in the sequencing data of a study of immune heterogeneity within non-small cell lung tumors. A multiplex PCR containing 32 V primers and 13 J primers was used to amplify TCR beta CDR3. One entry per CDR3 protein results from TCRdb running MiXCR on the multiplex PCR reads. The data contain 2,000 or so distinct CDR3 sequences, more than 25% of them singletons. Between the trimmed V and J ends, which lost 9 bases and 6 bases, there was a span of 18 bases. Per the germline V gene, CDR1 is LNHDA and CDR2 is SQIVND (reference sequence). CDR3 length: 14 amino acids. With around 600 ng used per sample, the template was genomic DNA from bulk tumor. Several biopsies were collected from each primary tumor during surgery. They were spaced as far apart as possible within the tumor mass. Their non-small cell lung cancer was newly diagnosed and untreated, and the patients underwent curative surgery.

This sequence originates from an older woman with non-small cell lung cancer. The chain joins TRBV19 to TRBJ2-1, with D unresolved. Sequencing was done on a sample of lung tumor tissue. This chain's CDR3 is CASRPGDKVNEQFF. In DNA, the CDR3 is TGTGCCAGCAGACCCGGAGACAAGGTCAATGAGCAGTTCTTC. Variable domain in full (rest from reference TRBV19 and TRBJ2-1): DGGITQSPKYLFRKEGQNVTLSCEQNLNHDAMYWYRQDPGQGLRLIYYSQIVNDFQKGDIAEGYSVSREKKESFPLTVTSAQKNPTAFYLCASRPGDKVNEQFFGPGTRLTVL.